Listed here is a single T cell receptor beta chain. Which antigen it targets is not known. There are no base qualities to consult, and no much larger clone falls within one base. Library generation was performed with the immunoSEQ multiplex PCR assay. For the multiplex PCR, a mixture combining 60 forward primers for TCR Vbeta segments and 13 reverse primers for TCR Jbeta segments was used. Amplification of the CDR3 region of rearranged TCR beta genes was performed with a multiplex PCR assay on genomic DNA. Amplified TCR beta libraries were sequenced as 87-base-pair reads on the Illumina HiSeq System. In the authors' own workflow: Across the 666 repertoires, a later analysis counted some 80 million unique TCR beta chains, around 11 million of which were shared by at least two donors. Raw reads were error-corrected and collapsed into unique sequences with a nearest-neighbor algorithm that merged closely related sequences to remove PCR and sequencing errors. CDR3 sequences were aligned to IMGT reference sequences to assign V, D and J gene segments. For a sequence to be retained, a match of at least six nucleotides to both a V gene segment and a J gene segment was required. Rearrangements were called productive when the CDR3 lacked stop codons and stayed in frame with V and J; all others were non-productive. Following IMGT convention, CDR3 was defined as the stretch from the second conserved V-encoded cysteine up to the conserved J-encoded phenylalanine. Sequences without an unambiguous match to a single V gene segment were excluded from the earlier analysis of about 600 of the donors. In an earlier analysis of 587 of the donors, V segments were called functional above 56.7% productive rearrangements and were called segregating when the between-donor standard deviation exceeded 5%. A statistical classification framework was built for diagnosing cytomegalovirus status from the catalog of TCR beta chain sequences. In a later analysis, TCR nucleotide sequences were compared against IMGT/GENE-DB human TR gene sequences so that V and J genes could be assigned. A later analysis assigned CDR3 sequences and most-parsimonious VDJ recombination scenarios with the TCRdist pipeline. In a later analysis, each TCR beta chain was defined by its CDR3 amino acid sequence together with its V-gene family, and reads lacking a unique V-gene family were excluded. To address suspected cross-contamination and a sequencing artifact, a later analysis removed 592 highly shared, low-generation-probability nucleotide sequences. A later analysis calculated a clonal expansion index for each public chain from normalized within-repertoire ranks of inferred template counts. Generation probabilities in a later analysis came from a VDJ recombination model fitted to out-of-frame rearrangements, and those results were checked against IGoR. Hypergeometric tests were used in a later analysis to score TCR-TCR, TCR-HLA and TCR-CMV co-occurrence, with a repertoire-size bias correction applied to the TCR pairs. False discovery rates were estimated in a later analysis by permuting HLA or CMV assignments 20 times. In a later analysis, co-occurring TCRs were grouped using DBSCAN, with TCRdist sequence similarity added in when clustering inside HLA-allele-positive subsets. Repertoires with fewer than 30,000 or more than 120,000 public chains were left out of co-occurrence clustering, as were five repertoires with anomalous nucleotide sharing. Not all clones reach the TCRdb copy of this immuneACCESS table, which keeps in-frame sequences only. Checked studies attribute under half of the gap to unresolved V genes and leave the rest unexplained. The V and J calls and clone size were taken over from that table, and D and trimming were inferred from the DNA. The sample table records approximately 150,000 clones; about 80% of these occur just once. Under 15% of the sample belongs to the ten largest clones.

In total, around 600 healthy bone marrow donors made up the cohort. Cohort members were all nominally healthy when sampled, although unrecorded immune exposures were likely present. The donor tested CMV seronegative and was one of the 352 seronegative cohort members. A peripheral blood sample was collected from each donor, and TCR beta sequencing was performed on peripheral blood mononuclear cells. Genomic DNA was extracted from the blood cell samples with the Qiagen DNeasy Blood Extraction Kit. The data derive from a study of cytomegalovirus exposure and HLA in healthy donors (dated by TCRdb to about 2017). About the investigation overall: According to an earlier analysis of a few hundred of the donors, some 170 million T cells yielded over 90 million unique TCR beta sequences and about 300 Gb of sequence data. In an earlier analysis of a few hundred of the donors, high-throughput TCR beta sequencing was used to judge whether each TCR beta V gene segment behaved as functional or pseudogenic. The number of donors typed differed by locus, with about 629-640 for A, B, C, DRB1 and DQB1, more than 500 for DQA1, some 570 for DPA1, and some 470 for DPB1. Of the roughly 400 genotyped donors, around 81% fell in the genetic ancestry cluster associated with self-reported Caucasian donors. The aim of the study was to test whether cataloging public T cell receptors could identify signatures of past pathogen exposure. Around 320 gigabases of sequencing data and tens of millions of unique TCR sequences were included in an early release covering about 600 HLA-typed donors. A later genetic analysis used genome-wide SNP genotypes for about 60% of the roughly 670 donors, treating that subset as a discovery cohort. Every discovery cohort repertoire had been produced on one sequencing platform. Besides the first cohort of around 700 subjects, a separate validation cohort made up of roughly 130 different subjects was used. To study patterns of TCR occurrence, a later analysis re-analyzed previously published TCR beta repertoires from 550 to 800 donors and added high-resolution HLA genotyping. To predict cytomegalovirus infection status, the study brought together high-throughput TCR immunosequencing, statistical association of individual TCRs with disease status, and machine learning. HLA typing covered class I and class II loci at four-digit resolution. The study profiled the T cell repertoires of 550 to 700 subjects by immunosequencing and related them to cytomegalovirus serostatus. The later analysis used no new phenotypic data to find candidate immune exposures, relying instead on TCR beta sequences and their occurrence across donors. Alongside the repertoire data, information on donor age, sex, ethnicity and CMV serostatus was compiled. Among some 410 genotyped donors of the cohort, an average of 235,054 unique TCR beta nucleotide sequences were sequenced per donor, approximately 20% of them non-productive. Roughly 5 DR-DQ haplotypes were handled as single units for association and clustering because linkage in the cohort was strong. Study-wide findings and limitations: According to a later analysis, most CMV-associated TCR beta chains appeared to be HLA-restricted, and the HLA associations seemed to be driven largely by CMV exposure. Linkage disequilibrium might explain the correlated functional status among segregating V segments, but an unknown experimental factor could not be excluded. The authors suggested that the approach could potentially be generalized to other disease states and immunological phenotypes. In a later analysis, TCR association rates were found to vary across HLA loci, with the most associated TCRs seen for DRB1 alleles and the fewest for HLA-C alleles. Compared with equally common non-associated chains, HLA-associated TCR beta chains in a later analysis were more clonally expanded and had lower generation probabilities. In a later genetic analysis, fewer N-insertions in productive TCRs were reported among donors in an Asian-associated ancestry cluster than the approximately 670-donor mean. A further reported finding was that TCR beta sequences accurately predicted the HLA-A and HLA-B alleles for most subjects in the first cohort. Three of the identified cytomegalovirus-associated TCR beta chains were confirmed in vitro to be specific for cytomegalovirus antigens. Strong co-occurrence of HLA alleles, especially DR and DQ, made assigning TCR associations to individual alleles difficult. This cohort had only TCR beta chains sequenced, and the lack of alpha or paired-chain data limited which features could be detected. In both the original and validation cohorts, the classifier was reported to diagnose cytomegalovirus status with high specificity and sensitivity. Specific HLA alleles were associated with over 15,000 TCR beta sequences at a false discovery rate of 0.05 in a later analysis. The only immune exposure information available for the cohort was CMV serostatus. In a later genetic analysis, a missense DCLRE1C variant was associated with V-gene and J-gene trimming of TCR beta chains, and the association was replicated in an independent cohort. Presence/absence analyses assumed roughly uniform sequencing depth across donors, an assumption that may not hold. Because some donors lacked HLA typing at each locus, the association tests relied only on the typed subset. A later analysis reported that several top co-occurrence clusters appeared linked to parvovirus B19, influenza, CMV and Epstein-Barr virus. In the study, around 150 TCR beta chains were listed as associated with cytomegalovirus. The sequencing pipeline was judged likely to have produced a cluster of highly shared sequence variants as a technical artifact. The earlier analysis of some 540 of the donors excluded roughly 17 rarely observed V segments, including chromosome 9 orphons, because counts were too low. In an earlier analysis of approximately 600 of the donors, most TCR beta V segments were observed in productive rearrangements about 87% or about 30% of the time, broadly matching IMGT annotations. While some public TCRs were present in many individuals, most TCR sequences turned up only very rarely across donors.

The sample comprised PBMCs. The clonotype was recovered from a woman between 40 and 55 years old in good health and CMV-seronegative.

The DNA sequence is given as TGTGCCAGTAGTCCAACAGGTCGTGATCAGCCCCAGCATTTT. Its translation reads: CASSPTGRDQPQHF. The chain uses TRBV19 and TRBJ1-5; TRBD1 could be the D gene, as 5 bases match. CDR1 and CDR2 are read off the germline V gene (reference sequence) as LNHDA and SQIVND. V and J lose 5 bases and 5 bases, and a span of 13 bases separates them. The CDR3 goes from the cysteine to the phenylalanine over 14 residues. The only DNA kept is the CDR3, 42 bases in frame from the first base.